The sequence of this T cell receptor (beta chain) was determined in a study of T cell responses to AZD1222 COVID-19 vaccine. Notes on the study in general: The CD4 TCRs associated with vaccination extended across spike and predominated at 160-218 and 743-854.

As concerns this clone: Its antigen is unknown.

CDR1 is LGHDT, CDR2 YNNKEL, per germline (reference sequence). The CDR3 consists of 13 residues. Trimming took off 1 base at V and 8 bases at J, with 8 bases between the two ends. Data came from immunoSEQ multiplex PCR; TCRdb stores just in-frame clones and leaves some out. Among 53,000 or so clones, approximately 84% were seen once, and the ten largest hold roughly 30%. The receptor was isolated from an adult in good health. The gene calls are TRBV3-1 (or the pseudogene TRBV3-2) and TRBJ1-4, with D unresolved. The material was peripheral blood, obtained on day 0 of AZD1222 vaccination. The CDR3: CASSQVIPEKLFF. The CDR3 DNA reads as TGTGCCAGCAGCCAAGTTATCCCCGAAAAACTGTTTTTT.